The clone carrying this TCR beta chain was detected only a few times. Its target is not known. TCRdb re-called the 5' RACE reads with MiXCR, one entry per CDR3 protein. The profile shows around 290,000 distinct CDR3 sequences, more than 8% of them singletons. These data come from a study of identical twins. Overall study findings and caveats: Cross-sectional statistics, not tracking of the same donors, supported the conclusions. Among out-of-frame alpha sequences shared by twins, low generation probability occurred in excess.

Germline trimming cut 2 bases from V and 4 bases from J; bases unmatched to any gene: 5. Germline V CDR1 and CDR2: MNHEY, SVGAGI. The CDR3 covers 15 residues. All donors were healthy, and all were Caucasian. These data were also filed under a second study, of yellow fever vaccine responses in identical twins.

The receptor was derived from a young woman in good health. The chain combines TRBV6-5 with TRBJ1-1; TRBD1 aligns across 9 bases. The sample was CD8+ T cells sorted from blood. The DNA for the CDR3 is TGTGCCAGCAGTTACACTGGGACAGGGATCACTGAAGCTTTCTTT. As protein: CASSYTGTGITEAFF.